This is a list of T cell receptor beta chains from one sample in a study of T cells after yellow fever vaccination. In TCRdb, the 5' RACE reads were re-called with MiXCR into one record per CDR3 protein. This sample has 450,000 to 650,000 distinct CDR3 sequences, with less than 15% found just once. Here the sequenced sample was PBMCs, taken on the day of the yellow fever booster vaccination. Source of these receptors: a man aged 30 to 39 who received the YFV17D yellow fever vaccine. CDR3s leave out the opening cysteine and the closing phenylalanine or tryptophan. Clone size is shown for a subset of rows, as once, few, many or a class of expanded clone.

J: TRBJ2-2
V: TRBV20-1
length: 13
size: few
CDR3: SASATGGNTGELF

J: TRBJ1-5
V: TRBV28
length: 13
size: few
CDR3: ASRFPAGGGQPQH

J: TRBJ2-7
V: TRBV18
length: 12
size: -
CDR3: ASSPDRAAYEQY

J: TRBJ1-1
V: TRBV18
length: 13
size: few
CDR3: ASSPRQGSNTEAF

J: TRBJ2-7
V: TRBV11-2
length: 12
size: few
CDR3: ASSLIGSGVEQY

J: TRBJ2-1
V: TRBV27
length: 15
size: few
CDR3: ASSLWAGTGQYNEQF

J: TRBJ2-7
V: TRBV7-2
length: 13
size: -
CDR3: ASSREASGIFEQY

J: TRBJ2-3
V: TRBV14
length: 13
size: few
CDR3: ASSQVTQIPDTQY

J: TRBJ2-5
V: TRBV20-1
length: 13
size: -
CDR3: SAYLAGASSETQY

J: TRBJ2-5
V: TRBV6-5
length: 13
size: -
CDR3: ASSYPAAGEETQY

J: TRBJ2-2
V: TRBV20-1
length: 13
size: -
CDR3: SARGTSGNTGELF

J: TRBJ1-4
V: TRBV4-3
length: 11
size: once
CDR3: ASSRVVGEKLF

J: TRBJ1-2
V: TRBV25-1
length: 11
size: -
CDR3: ASSEGRVYGYT

J: TRBJ2-1
V: TRBV29-1
length: 13
size: -
CDR3: SVDTRDRDFNEQF

J: TRBJ2-5
V: TRBV10-3
length: 13
size: -
CDR3: AISEIGQGLETQY

J: TRBJ2-1
V: TRBV4-3
length: 16
size: -
CDR3: ASSQGTLRASGSHEQF

J: TRBJ2-7
V: TRBV20-1
length: 10
size: few
CDR3: SAAGGPGEQY

J: TRBJ2-2
V: TRBV5-1
length: 14
size: few
CDR3: ASSLAARGGPGELF

J: TRBJ2-3
V: TRBV20-1
length: 11
size: -
CDR3: SAITGLPDTQY

J: TRBJ2-3
V: TRBV6-5
length: 12
size: few
CDR3: ASSYDAETDTQY

J: TRBJ2-2
V: TRBV29-1
length: 14
size: -
CDR3: SVESSGRTNTGELF

J: TRBJ2-7
V: TRBV7-9
length: 13
size: few
CDR3: ASSLSLDRGHEQY

J: TRBJ2-7
V: TRBV11-2
length: 12
size: many
CDR3: ASSLALSSYEQY

J: TRBJ2-1
V: TRBV4-3
length: 15
size: many
CDR3: ASSQEGSMGSYNEQF

J: TRBJ1-6
V: TRBV20-1
length: 13
size: -
CDR3: SARDTRSGDSPLH

J: TRBJ1-5
V: TRBV2
length: 13
size: many
CDR3: ASSPSGTVDQPQH

J: TRBJ2-7
V: TRBV19
length: 13
size: once
CDR3: ASSIGAGRGDEQY

J: TRBJ1-2
V: TRBV27
length: 11
size: -
CDR3: ASSLRYNYGYT

J: TRBJ2-4
V: TRBV14
length: 12
size: few
CDR3: ASSLAGTPHIQY

J: TRBJ2-7
V: TRBV7-2
length: 12
size: few
CDR3: ASSLEWYNYEQY

J: TRBJ1-1
V: TRBV7-2
length: 15
size: -
CDR3: ASSLPVTGAPDTEAF

J: TRBJ2-1
V: TRBV6-2/TRBV6-3
length: 14
size: -
CDR3: ASSTGQTLTYNEQF

J: TRBJ2-1
V: TRBV6-2/TRBV6-3
length: 14
size: few
CDR3: ASSYEWAGFRGEQF

J: TRBJ2-7
V: TRBV7-2
length: 14
size: -
CDR3: ASSSWGKDGTYEQY

J: TRBJ2-5
V: TRBV5-1
length: 14
size: -
CDR3: ASSHRGPTYQETQY

J: TRBJ2-3
V: TRBV7-7
length: 13
size: few
CDR3: ASSFIAGDTDTQY

J: TRBJ2-7
V: TRBV11-2
length: 14
size: -
CDR3: ASSRRDFSRSYEQY

J: TRBJ2-2
V: TRBV6-2/TRBV6-3
length: 12
size: once
CDR3: ASSYDRFTGELF

J: TRBJ2-2
V: TRBV10-3
length: 15
size: -
CDR3: AISDPGLGGNTGELF

J: TRBJ2-3
V: TRBV12-3/TRBV12-4
length: 10
size: many
CDR3: ASSPSLNTQY

J: TRBJ1-2
V: TRBV5-1
length: 12
size: -
CDR3: ASSLRQGGDGYT

J: TRBJ2-3
V: TRBV12-3/TRBV12-4
length: 14
size: -
CDR3: ASSFVVSGSTDTQY

J: TRBJ2-5
V: TRBV9
length: 13
size: -
CDR3: ASSVGDSGAETQY

J: TRBJ2-1
V: TRBV7-2
length: 11
size: -
CDR3: ASSLTTLNEQF

J: TRBJ2-4
V: TRBV7-2
length: 13
size: many
CDR3: ASIREGGAKNIQY

J: TRBJ2-7
V: TRBV7-6
length: 14
size: -
CDR3: ASSLEASGTPYEQY

J: TRBJ2-7
V: TRBV4-3
length: 14
size: -
CDR3: ASSSTSGSPSYEQY